The T cell receptor beta chain described here comes from a study of T cells in Graves' hyperthyroidism and ophthalmopathy (dated by TCRdb to between 2017 and 2020). Background for the entire study: Peripheral blood was collected at initial diagnosis, before any treatment. A discovery cohort of 95 to 100 patients, 43 with Graves' ophthalmopathy and 55 to 60 with stable Graves' hyperthyroidism, was used to find distinguishing TCR V-J signatures. Whether ophthalmopathy could be predicted prospectively was tested in an independent validation cohort made up of about 20 hyperthyroidism patients plus 17 patients who later progressed to ophthalmopathy. The 95 to 100 discovery patients were randomly split 7:3 into training and test sets. Thyroid tissue and blood T-cell repertoires from about six Graves' hyperthyroidism patients were also compared in the study. After blood sampling, hyperthyroidism patients were treated with methimazole at a starting dose of 30 mg daily, and ophthalmopathy patients were treated with high-dose intravenous methylprednisolone. According to the paper, TCR Vbeta CDR3 sequencing was carried out on over 130 peripheral blood samples, which came from 40 to 45 ophthalmopathy, around 74 hyperthyroidism and approximately 17 progressor patients. The paper as a whole reports these results and caveats: Blood samples also contained most of the expanded thyroid clonotypes (frequency above 0.001), which suggests that blood repertoires may reflect thyroid immune responses. Sample size was not statistically predetermined, and investigators were not blinded to group allocation. In cross-validation, a model built on a 13 V-J signature told ophthalmopathy apart from stable hyperthyroidism with 87.88% sensitivity and about 81% specificity, and in testing the same model reached 80%/75%. In validation, the model predicted progression to ophthalmopathy a median of 6.5 months before onset, with 70% to 71% sensitivity and 72.22% specificity.

As encoded in the germline V gene, CDR1 is SNHLY while CDR2 is FYNNEI. The CDR3 spans 18 residues, from the cysteine through the phenylalanine. Only the CDR3 DNA stays, 54 bases, in frame from base 1. V lost 1 base and J lost 2 bases, and the count of bases not matched to a germline gene is 11. Graves' hyperthyroidism was defined as stable when no progression to ophthalmopathy occurred over 18 months of follow-up. Hyperthyroidism patients were newly diagnosed, with disease duration under 2 months, and aged 18 to 65 years. Any patient with an uncontrolled infection, another autoimmune disease, pregnancy or lactation was excluded. Diagnoses were established on the basis of clinical symptoms, serum thyroxine and TRAb, thyroid ultrasound, and orbital computed tomography. PBMCs were isolated from 8 to 10 ml of fresh peripheral blood by Ficoll-Paque density gradient centrifugation. Trizol reagent was used to extract total RNA, and RNA quality was then checked on an Agilent 2100 Bioanalyzer.

A note on this clonotype: The antigen it recognizes is unknown. No qualities accompany the bases; no much larger clone lies one base away.

The TCR beta CDR3 regions were amplified from the RNA transcripts. The first round of RT-PCR for the TCR CDR3 was performed with the HTBI primer set and the Qiagen OneStep RT-PCR kit. Libraries were constructed in a second round of multiplex PCR, after which size selection and purification were performed. Libraries were sequenced paired-end with 100 bp reads on an Illumina HiSeq2000. The original pipeline was this. SOAPnuke was used to process the raw data, with reads discarded if the reads contained adapters or uncalled bases, had a mean Phred below 15, or lacked an exact constant-primer or identifier match. High-quality paired reads were merged with COPE v1.2.5, and unique nucleotide sequences were defined as clonotypes. Clonotypes were aligned to IMGT TRBV, TRBD and TRBJ reference segments using MiTCR v1.1. Analysis was restricted to V-J combinations with a frequency above 0.0001, which covered 99% to 99.2% of repertoires. The TCS score was defined as F50 (clonal expansion) divided by E x V (chaos), with BLOSUM62-based TCRdist calculated between CDR3 peptides within each V-J. Welch's t-statistics and random forest reduced 500 to 550 V-J features to 13, which were used in a naive Bayes classifier (R e1071). TCRdb handled the public reads itself, with Q25 trimming in fastp and clone calling in MiXCR, and kept productive beta chains. Rows are combined by CDR3 protein, so each entry shows the most common genes and DNA. The V and J calls were determined by TCRdb, not by the authors. In this sample the table shows more than 300,000 distinct CDR3 sequences, approximately 13% of which occur a single time. The ten top clones hold around 9.2% of the sample.

The sequenced sample was blood. The sequence was collected from a woman aged 18-30 years with Graves' hyperthyroidism. The sequence links TRBV2 to TRBJ1-5; 7 bases in between match TRBD1. The CDR3 in this case is CASSEGEGAGVGNQPQHF. The nucleotides are TGTGCCAGCAGTGAAGGGGAGGGGGCGGGGGTGGGCAATCAGCCCCAGCATTTT.